This T cell receptor (beta chain) appears in the sequencing data of a study of blood T cell repertoires in COVID-19. The CDR3 contains 14 residues. With 5 bases clipped from V and 8 bases from J, the junction kept 6 bases outside the gene matches. Germline V gives CDR1 SEHNR, CDR2 FQNEAQ (reference sequence). Study processing details: Amplification of reference gene primers was used by the study to estimate nucleated cell counts. The repertoire was sequenced with immunoSEQ multiplex PCR; TCRdb's copy has only in-frame clones and lacks some. That table is the source of V, J and clone size, and D and trimming were worked out from the DNA. The sample has some 130,000 clones, over 80% seen once.

The sequenced sample consisted of peripheral blood. This clonotype was obtained from a man aged 35 to 55 with active or convalescent COVID-19. The chain carries TRBV7-9 and TRBJ1-5; 10 bases are shared with TRBD1. The CDR3 coding sequence is TGTGCCAGCAGCAACGGACAGGGGGGAAAGCCCCAGCATTTT. Protein product: CASSNGQGGKPQHF.